This TCR beta chain is drawn from a study of CD8+ T cells in alopecia areata. The CDR3 has 15 residues. Looked up from germline, CDR1 is MNHEY and CDR2 is SVGAGI. V was trimmed by 6 bases and J by 4 bases, leaving 19 bases between them. Whole-study results and caveats: On tofacitinib, scalp clonality and expanded CD8+ clones among top 100 fell significantly. Scalp sequencing captures resident alphabeta T cells of normal skin too. In patients, TCRs were shared less clearly than in mice, and HLA may possibly be involved.

Treatment specified: oral pan-JAK inhibitor, 5-10 mg twice daily. It was cDNA, reverse transcribed from extracted RNA, that served as the sequencing template. The assay was immunoSEQ multiplex PCR, and TCRdb's table has in-frame clones only and misses some. The table has under 200,000 clones, around 59% seen once. As to this clone: As yet, its antigen is unknown.

This rearrangement joins TRBV6-5 to TRBJ2-7; possible D gene TRBD2, 6 bases. The clonotype originates from a human donor with alopecia areata. The sample was CD4+ T cells sorted from blood, taken at week 24, from a patient treated with tofacitinib. In DNA, the CDR3 is TGTGCCAGCAGCCCCGGGACTCCTACCTATTACGAGCAGTACTTC. Protein product: CASSPGTPTYYEQYF.